A single sample is the source of the 12 T cell receptor beta chains below, sequenced in a study of blood T cell repertoires in COVID-19. The table came from immunoSEQ multiplex PCR; TCRdb's copy has only in-frame clones and leaves some out. The sample records under 300,000 clones, about 80% being singletons. The source material was peripheral blood. The source of these receptors is a woman between 50 and 59 years old who had recovered from COVID-19.

The sample holds one count of this clone. The chain joins TRBV5-1 to TRBJ2-5; a possible D gene is TRBD1 (5 bases). The germline CDR1 and CDR2 sequences are SGHRS and YFSETQ. The CDR3 is 14 amino acids. V was trimmed by 0 bases and J by 5 bases, leaving 11 bases between them. The CDR3 spells CASSLVAQGETQYF. The CDR3 DNA reads as TGCGCCAGCAGCTTGGTAGCCCAGGGCGAGACCCAGTACTTC.

This clone was recorded a few times. The chain combines TRBV11-2 with TRBJ2-3; a weak D match, TRBD2 (6 bases). Germline lookup yields CDR1 SGHAT and CDR2 FQNNGV. Trimming took off 2 bases at V and 4 bases at J, with 13 bases between the two ends. The CDR3 contains 15 residues. The CDR3 spells CASSLSGSNADTQYF. Written as DNA, the CDR3 is TGTGCCAGCAGCTTATCCGGGAGTAACGCAGATACGCAGTATTTT.

The J gene is TRBJ1-1, the V gene TRBV6-1; D perhaps matches TRBD1 (6 bases). Between the trimmed V and J ends, which lost 2 bases and 5 bases, there was a span of 9 bases. CDR3 length: 13 residues. CDR1 MNHNS and CDR2 SASEGT come from the germline V gene. The CDR3 here is CASSEFTGTEAFF. The CDR3 DNA sequence: TGTGCCAGCAGTGAATTCACAGGGACTGAAGCTTTCTTT.

The genes are TRBV10-3 and TRBJ1-6, with 10 nucleotides matching TRBD1. The germline CDR1 and CDR2 sequences are ENHRY and SYGVKD. Germline trimming cut 6 bases from V and 9 bases from J; bases unmatched to any gene: 8. The CDR3 is 15 amino acids. The CDR3 spells CAIRGTGVFGSPLHF. Written as DNA, the CDR3 is TGTGCCATCAGGGGGACAGGGGTATTTGGTTCACCCCTCCACTTT.

This clone was seen only once. Other DNA sequences in this specimen translate into the identical CDR3. The V and J genes are TRBV28 and TRBJ1-2, with 8 nucleotides matching TRBD1. V shed 5 bases, J shed 4 bases, and the junction held 0 bases outside the gene matches. Germline CDR1 MDHEN, CDR2 SYDVKM. This CDR3 region has 12 residues. CDR3: CASSGTGYGYTF. The CDR3 DNA sequence: TGTGCCAGCAGTGGGACAGGCTATGGCTACACCTTC.

This clone was seen a few times. The rearrangement joins TRBV5-1 to TRBJ1-1; TRBD1 matches 7 bases. V dropped 0 bases and J dropped 0; count of bases not matched to a gene: 8. From germline, CDR1 is SGHRS and CDR2 YFSETQ. There are 17 residues in the CDR3. The CDR3 DNA sequence: TGCGCCAGCAGCTTGGTTTCGGCAGGGGGAATGAACACTGAAGCTTTCTTT. It encodes CASSLVSAGGMNTEAFF.

This clone was observed a single time. The chain links TRBV27 to TRBJ2-2; 12 bases are a match to TRBD2. Germline CDR1 MNHEY, CDR2 SMNVEV (reference sequence). The trim removed 3 bases at V and 4 bases at J, leaving 18 bases unmatched. The CDR3 is made up of 21 amino acids. The DNA of the CDR3 is TGTGCCAGCAGTTTTACAGGGGGAACCCTAGCGGGAGGGCTAGGCACCGGGGAGCTGTTTTTT. Translated, it gives CASSFTGGTLAGGLGTGELFF.

This clone was detected a few times. The chain employs TRBV2 and TRBJ2-5; 12 bases are a match to TRBD2. Germline CDR1 reads SNHLY; CDR2 reads FYNNEI. The CDR3 is 18 amino acids. J lost 5 bases, V lost 5 bases, and 15 bases had no gene match. CDR3 nucleotide sequence: TGTGCCAGCAGTCGACCCGCAACTAGCGGGGGGAGGTTGGAGACCCAGTACTTC. Amino acids: CASSRPATSGGRLETQYF.

The rearrangement joins TRBV24-1 to TRBJ2-3, with D perhaps TRBD1 (6 bases). This CDR3 has 15 residues. Germline assignment: CDR1 KGHDR and CDR2 SFDVKD. Trimming removed 7 bases at V and 6 bases at J, with 19 bases between. In nucleotides, the CDR3 is TGTGCCACCAGCGCTACAGGGCTGAGTGGGGATACGCAGTATTTT. It yields the protein CATSATGLSGDTQYF.

This clone has only one observation. The chain joins TRBV7-2 to TRBJ2-1; 8 bases are shared with TRBD2. After removal of 0 bases from V and 0 bases from J, the junction contained 1 base not matched to a gene. Germline-derived CDR1 and CDR2 are SGHTA and FQGNSA. This CDR3 comprises 16 residues. The CDR3 loop reads CASSLASGSSYNEQFF. DNA for the CDR3: TGTGCCAGCAGCTTAGCCAGCGGGAGCTCCTACAATGAGCAGTTCTTC.

The chain employs TRBV12-3 or TRBV12-4 and TRBJ1-2, with 7 positions matching TRBD1. This CDR3 has 11 residues. J lost 3 bases, V lost 9 bases, and 1 base had no gene match. CDR3 protein: CASQGDYGYTF. DNA of the CDR3: TGTGCCAGTCAGGGGGACTATGGCTACACCTTC.

This sequence joins TRBV6-1 and TRBJ1-1; tentatively, D is TRBD1 (5 bases). Trimming took 2 bases from V and 0 from J, leaving 10 bases between them. The CDR3 has 15 residues. Germline V lookup: CDR1 MNHNS, CDR2 SASEGT. The CDR3 loop is CASSEQGYMNTEAFF. CDR3 DNA: TGTGCCAGCAGTGAACAGGGATACATGAACACTGAAGCTTTCTTT.